Here is one T cell receptor beta chain with its context. Original processing methods: Reference gene primer amplification gave estimated nucleated cell counts. The method was immunoSEQ multiplex PCR; TCRdb's version includes in-frame clones alone and lacks a portion of them. V and J calls and clone size are as listed in that table; D and trimming were resolved from the DNA. The sample lists almost 300,000 clones; more than 85% were seen once. Germline CDR1 KGHDR, CDR2 SFDVKD. CDR3 length: 15 amino acids. The V gene end was trimmed by 5 bases and the J gene end by 1 base; junction bases not matched to a gene: 4. This sample is drawn from a study of blood T cell repertoires in COVID-19. Across the study: Samples of COVID-19 (acute and convalescent) were obtained from the United States, Italy and Spain. PBMCs, B-cell-depleted T cells, or T cells provided the cDNA or gDNA that made up the material.

This chain links TRBV24-1 with TRBJ2-5; 9 nucleotides match TRBD2. The TCR sequence derives from a man in his 70s with acute or convalescent COVID-19. What was sequenced was peripheral blood. The DNA for the CDR3 is TGTGCCACCAGTGTGGCGGGGGGGCCCCAAGAGACCCAGTACTTC. Amino acids: CATSVAGGPQETQYF.